This TCR beta chain was identified during a study of T cells after yellow fever vaccination. Study details: The authors prepared low-cell-number fractions using SMART-Seq v4 Ultra Low Input. Study results and limitations: The presence of abundant clonotypes contaminating from the bulk population was possible in FACS-sorted repertoires. Booster sampling recovered most clones from primary vaccination (approximately 97% CD4, around 90% CD8).

TCR cDNA, made by 5'RACE template switching, carried an added universal primer site and UMIs. TCRdb reanalysed the 5' RACE reads using MiXCR and keeps one entry per CDR3 protein. Seen here are a few hundred thousand distinct CDR3 sequences, approximately 10% observed once, and the top ten hold 3% to 3.5%. This clonotype was observed a handful of times. Its specificity is not known. Looked up from germline, CDR1 is MGHRA and CDR2 is YSYEKL. The CDR3 covers 13 residues. Trimming removed 3 bases from V and 10 bases from J, with 13 bases in between. This rearrangement joins TRBV4-1 to TRBJ1-5; no firm D call. Sequencing was performed on CD4+ T cells sorted from PBMCs, taken 5 days after the yellow fever booster vaccination. The TCR comes from a man between 18 and 35 years old who received the YFV17D yellow fever vaccine. CDR3: CASSHGIPGPQHF. In DNA form, the CDR3 reads TGCGCCAGCAGCCACGGGATCCCCGGCCCCCAGCATTTT.